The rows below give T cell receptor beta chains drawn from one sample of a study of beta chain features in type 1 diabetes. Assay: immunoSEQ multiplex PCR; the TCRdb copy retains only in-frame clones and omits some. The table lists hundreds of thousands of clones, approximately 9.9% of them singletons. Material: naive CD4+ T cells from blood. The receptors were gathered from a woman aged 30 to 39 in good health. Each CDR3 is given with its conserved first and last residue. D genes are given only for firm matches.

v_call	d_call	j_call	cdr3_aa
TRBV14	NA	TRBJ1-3	CASSQRGTIYF
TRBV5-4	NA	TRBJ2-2	CASSLAASGSATGELFF
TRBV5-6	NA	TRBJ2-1	CASSPPLGTVEQFF
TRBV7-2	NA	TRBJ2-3	CASPPSGRATDTQYF
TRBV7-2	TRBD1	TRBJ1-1	CASSQGQGAVTEAFF
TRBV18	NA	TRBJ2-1	CASSRTRDSYNEQFF
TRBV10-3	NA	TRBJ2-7	CATSILANEQYF
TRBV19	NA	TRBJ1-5	CASSLRDTNQPQHF
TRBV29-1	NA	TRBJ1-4	CSVAGQTNEKLFF
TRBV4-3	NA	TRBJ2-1	CASSQEDGSSYNEQFF
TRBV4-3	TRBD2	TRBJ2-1	CASSAGLARGQFF
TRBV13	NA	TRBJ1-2	CASSVQQGGYGYTF
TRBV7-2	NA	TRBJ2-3	CASRMTQGTDTQYF
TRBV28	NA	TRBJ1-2	CASSSGAGNYGYTF
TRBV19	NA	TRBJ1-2	CASTGTGSGYTF
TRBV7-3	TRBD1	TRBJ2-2	CASSASTGPRTGELFF
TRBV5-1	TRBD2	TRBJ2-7	CASSLEKREGREQYF
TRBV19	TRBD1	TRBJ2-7	CASGGQLGSYEQYF
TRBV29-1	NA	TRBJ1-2	CSVALSPNPNYGYTF
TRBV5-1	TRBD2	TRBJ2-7	CASSPTSGGSYEQYF
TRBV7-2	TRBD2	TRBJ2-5	CASSPPGGETQYF
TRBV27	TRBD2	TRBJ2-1	CASSAAGQYNEQFF
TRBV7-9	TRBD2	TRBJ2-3	CASSFGLAGGRTDTQYF
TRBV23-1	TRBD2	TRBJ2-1	CASSLERETLDEQFF
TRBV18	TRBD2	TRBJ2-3	CASSLLAGERGSTDTQYF
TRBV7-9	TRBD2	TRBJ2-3	CASSPPGLADTDTQYF
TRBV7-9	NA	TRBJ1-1	CASSLVVSLNEAFF
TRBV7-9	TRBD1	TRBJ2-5	CATTAGARQGLETQYF
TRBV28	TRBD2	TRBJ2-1	CASSSQGLAGYNEQFF
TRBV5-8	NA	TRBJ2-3	CASSLDGSSTDTQYF
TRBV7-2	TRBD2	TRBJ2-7	CASSRGTSGSLSYEQYF
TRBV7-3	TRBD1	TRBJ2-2	CASSPRTGNTGELFF
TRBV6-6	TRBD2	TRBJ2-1	CASSYGGSLGNEQFF
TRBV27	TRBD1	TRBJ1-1	CASSHRGNTEAFF
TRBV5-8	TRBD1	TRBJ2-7	CASSSPGQYPYEQYF
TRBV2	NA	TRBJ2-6	CASKGGVGLSGANVLTF